Listed here are 12 T cell receptor beta chains from one sample, sequenced in a study. MiXCR was run by TCRdb on the 5' RACE reads, yielding one entry per CDR3 protein. Among about 32,000 distinct CDR3 sequences listed, 25% to 30% were seen once. The sorted Tregs were CD4+CD25+CD127-/low cells. Sequenced: tumor-infiltrating Tregs sorted from the breast tumor. These receptors were obtained from a female donor with breast cancer.

This clonotype is labeled as medium-sized. The chain has TRBV4-1 and TRBJ2-4; D possibly corresponds to TRBD1 (5 bases). This CDR3 region has 18 residues. V lost 0 bases, J lost 0 bases, and 15 bases lay in between. In germline, CDR1 is MGHRA, CDR2 YSYEKL. CDR3 nucleotides: TGCGCCAGCAGCCAAGAGCCACAGGCCGCTTTAGCCAAAAACATTCAGTACTTC. Translating gives CASSQEPQAALAKNIQYF.

This clonotype was counted between two and nine times. CDR3 in amino acids: CATSRDRGVGGYTF. The CDR3 nucleotides are TGTGCCACCAGCAGAGACAGGGGAGTCGGTGGCTACACCTTC. This chain uses TRBV15 with TRBJ1-2; maybe TRBD1 (6 bases). Germline V gives CDR1 LNHNV, CDR2 YYDKDF (reference sequence). The CDR3 runs to 14 residues. Trimming shortened V by 0 bases and J by 7 bases, and 12 bases separated the two germline ends.

This clonotype was recorded at least ten times. The V and J genes are TRBV5-4 and TRBJ2-1; D call uncertain. V dropped 0 bases and J dropped 0 bases, with 10 bases sitting between them. CDR3 length: 16 residues. Per the germline V gene, CDR1 is SGHNT and CDR2 is YYREEE (reference sequence). CDR3 in amino acids: CASSLAPAISYNEQFF. DNA for the CDR3: TGTGCCAGCAGCTTGGCCCCGGCTATCTCCTACAATGAGCAGTTCTTC. Together with reference TRBV5-4 and TRBJ2-1, the CDR3 gives the full variable domain: ETGVTQSPTHLIKTRGQQVTLRCSSQSGHNTVSWYQQALGQGPQFIFQYYREEENGRGNFPPRFSGLQFPNYSSELNVNALELDDSALYLCASSLAPAISYNEQFFGPGTRLTVL.

Sample share makes this clonotype medium-sized. DNA of the CDR3: TGCGCCAGCAGCCTCGACAGATTTCAAGAGACCCAGTACTTC. Translated, it gives CASSLDRFQETQYF. The chain employs TRBV5-1 and TRBJ2-5, with D perhaps TRBD1 (5 bases). Germline V lookup: CDR1 SGHRS, CDR2 YFSETQ. V lost 4 bases to trimming and J lost 2 bases, with 12 bases between them. There are 14 residues in the CDR3.

This clonotype was recorded at least ten times. The rearrangement uses TRBV9 and TRBJ2-1, with D perhaps given as TRBD1 or TRBD2 (7 bases each). Trimming left V 3 bases short and J 6 bases short, with 19 bases between. Germline V CDR1 and CDR2: SGDLS, YYNGEE. The CDR3 is 16 residues long. CDR3 nucleotide sequence: TGTGCCAGCAGCGCAGGGGGGGAACTAGGAACCAATGAGCAGTTCTTC. Amino acid sequence: CASSAGGELGTNEQFF.

This clonotype was seen a few times. V gene TRBV6-1 combines with J gene TRBJ1-6, with 11 bases lining up with TRBD1. The length of the CDR3 is 15 residues. Germline V gene lookup returns CDR1 MNHNS and CDR2 SASEGT. V shed 7 bases and J 7 bases; nucleotides not matched to a gene: 6. The CDR3 here is CASNPRDRGNSPLHF. The CDR3, as DNA: TGTGCCAGCAATCCCCGGGACAGGGGGAATTCACCCCTCCACTTT.

This clonotype was counted ten times or more. The rearrangement joins TRBV25-1 to TRBJ1-5, with 7 nucleotides matching TRBD1. This CDR3 has 15 amino acids. Trimming cost V 5 bases and J 4 bases; bases outside gene matches: 8. The germline CDR1 and CDR2 sequences are MGHDK and SYGVNS. The CDR3 DNA follows: TGTGCCAGCAGTCCGCCCGGGACAGATAATCAGCCCCAGCATTTT. This encodes CASSPPGTDNQPQHF.

On this clonotype: A junction end diverges from the germline sequence, so it may reflect a read error. The CDR3 sequence is CSVEDWASSGEQYF. The CDR3 DNA follows: TGCAGCGTCGAAGATTGGGCCTCTTCGGGCGAGCAGTACTTC. The chain links TRBV29-1 to TRBJ2-7, with D uncertain. The CDR3 has 14 residues. CDR1 and CDR2 (germline): SQVTM, ANQGSEA.

This clonotype was observed a single time. The chain combines TRBV5-5 with TRBJ1-5; D may be TRBD1 (5 bases). This CDR3 is built from 15 residues. V shed 1 base and J shed 6 bases, with 14 bases lying between them. Per germline, CDR1 SGHKS and CDR2 YYEKEE (reference sequence). DNA of the CDR3: TGTGCCAGCAGCTTGAAAGGGGAGTATGGTCAGCCCCAGCATTTT. Translation: CASSLKGEYGQPQHF.

A remark on this clonotype: A much bigger clone sits one base away, suggesting this may be a read error. The chain couples TRBV6-5 to TRBJ1-6; TRBD1 is a possible D gene (5 bases). The V gene's germline CDR1 is MNHEY and CDR2 SVGAGI. The CDR3 is 14 residues long. The V and J ends lost 2 bases and 15 bases respectively, with 17 bases between them. CDR3 in amino acids: CASSYVPDNSHLHF. The CDR3 DNA is TGTGCCAGCAGTTACGTCCCGGACAATTCTCACCTCCACTTT.

This clonotype was counted between two and nine times. This chain joins TRBV12-3 or TRBV12-4 and TRBJ2-1, with D hard to call. The CDR3 contains 13 residues. Trimming pared 2 bases from V and 10 bases from J, leaving 12 bases between. In DNA form, the CDR3 reads TGTGCCAGCAGTTTACCACAATGGCGCGAGCAGTTCTTC. Amino acids: CASSLPQWREQFF.

This clonotype was observed a handful of times. A much larger clone differs from this one at a single base, so this may be a read error. The J gene is TRBJ1-2, the V gene TRBV12-3 or TRBV12-4; D is ambiguous. Trimming took off 5 bases at V and 7 bases at J, with 17 bases between the two ends. The CDR3 spans 14 residues. The CDR3 DNA reads as TGTGCCAGCAGTCATCCATTAGGACCAGCTGGCTACACCTTC. As protein: CASSHPLGPAGYTF.